This T cell receptor (beta chain) was recovered during a study of blood T cell repertoires in COVID-19. Study details: Material from acute and convalescent COVID-19 was sourced from the United States, Italy and Spain. PBMCs, B-cell-depleted T cells, or T cells were the source of the cDNA or gDNA that made up the material.

The V gene's germline CDR1 is ENHRY and CDR2 SYGVKD. The CDR3 length is 17 residues. Deletions cut 4 bases from V and 2 bases from J, with 19 bases between. In the authors' workflow: Amplification with reference gene primers provided the estimates of nucleated cell counts. The table came from immunoSEQ multiplex PCR; TCRdb's copy has only in-frame clones and leaves some out. Clonal size and the V and J genes are those of that table, whereas D and trimming came from the DNA. This sample yields around 260,000 clones, of which approximately 83% are seen a single time; approximately 9% belongs to the top ten.

The clonotype originates from a woman between 50 and 59 years old who had recovered from COVID-19. Sequenced input: peripheral blood. J is TRBJ2-3 and V is TRBV10-3, with D maybe TRBD2 (5 bases). CDR3 in amino acids: CAISGRWAGRLTDTQYF. In nucleotides, the CDR3 is TGTGCCATCAGTGGACGCTGGGCGGGCCGACTCACAGATACGCAGTATTTT.